This entry concerns a single T cell receptor (beta chain). Its target antigen remains unknown. Per-base qualities were not stored, and no clone one base away is much larger. The CDR3 regions of human TCRbeta chains were analyzed by immunosequencing. The original methods were these. TCRs in the repertoires were matched against a reference library of SARS-CoV-2-specific TCRs that had been generated with the MIRA antigen-specificity platform. Breadth was defined as the fraction of unique TCRs that were SARS-CoV-2-associated. Depth was defined as the fraction of total T cells that were SARS-CoV-2-associated. Using the MIRA data, each spike-specific TCR was assigned both to the spike region to which the TCR was reactive and to a CD4 or CD8 class. Log10-transformed breadth and depth values were compared by one-way ANOVA with Sidak's multiple comparisons tests. In its TCRdb copy, this immuneACCESS table keeps in-frame sequences only and misses some clones. Where compared with another copy, unresolved V genes explain less than half of these, and the others have no known cause. That table gives V, J and clone size, and the DNA gave D and trimming. This sample has about 99,000 clones in its table, and 88% of those were observed once. The biggest ten clones account for 2.8% of the sample.

V and J are truncated by 0 bases and 3 bases respectively, leaving an intervening sequence of 6 bases. Including the terminal cysteine and phenylalanine, the CDR3 comprises 13 residues. Only the CDR3 portion is preserved as DNA: 39 bases, with reading frame beginning at the first base. CDR1 and CDR2, per the germline V gene, are SGHRS and YFSETQ. Sample time point, as interpreted from the label and publication: baseline before first vaccination. Vaccinee samples were obtained from the UK trials COV001 and COV002, which included a single-blind randomized controlled phase 2/3 trial of AZD1222 (ChAdOx1 nCoV-19) in healthy adults. For TCRbeta chain sequencing, PBMC samples from trial participants were taken at day 0 and at day 28 after the second dose. This specimen comes from a study of T cell responses to AZD1222 COVID-19 vaccine (dated by TCRdb to about 2021). As for the study more broadly: AZD1222 recipients with second doses at about 4 weeks or about 12 weeks were pooled, because spike-specific TCR depth and breadth did not differ between schedules. Enrollment into the trials was organized by age into subgroups of 18-55, 56-69 and 70-plus years, and those subgroups contained roughly 150, 30 and 60 TCR-sequenced participants, respectively. TCR sequencing covered 230 to 250 trial participants: about 210 given two doses of AZD1222 and about 26 given two doses of MenACWY control vaccine. General study outcomes and caveats: Participants were mostly white British and included more females than males, and it was suggested by the authors that clonal diversity may have been underestimated. Epitopes outside the regions mutated in the B.1.351 and B.1.1.7 variants were reportedly recognized by nearly half of the unique spike-specific TCRs. Because no day 14 peak-response samples were available, repertoires were characterized only after the peak T cell response. The whole spike protein was spanned by vaccine-associated CD4 TCRs, and dominant responses were seen in regions 160-218 and 743-854. Conclusions about previously exposed vaccinees are limited, since just five or six AZD1222 recipients were seropositive for SARS-CoV-2 at baseline. After two AZD1222 doses, spike-specific TCR breadth and depth were significantly higher than at day 0 and than in MenACWY recipients. The 56-69-year group was small, and its depth increase did not reach significance, likely because of low power.

This receptor was obtained from an adult in good health. The chain employs TRBV5-1 and TRBJ1-1; a confident D gene designation cannot be given. This specimen consisted of peripheral blood, obtained on day 0 of AZD1222 vaccination. The nucleotides are TGCGCCAGCAGCTTGGCAGTTTACACTGAAGCTTTCTTT. It codes for CASSLAVYTEAFF.